The 20 T cell receptor beta chains reported below all come from one sample, sequenced in a study of T cell responses to AZD1222 COVID-19 vaccine. Sequencing was performed with immunoSEQ multiplex PCR; in TCRdb, only in-frame clones are kept and a portion is missing. The sample shows 130,000 or so clones, nearly 95% of them seen only once. Sequenced material: peripheral blood, taken on day 0 of AZD1222 vaccination. These receptor sequences come from an adult in good health.

The CDR3 DNA reads as TGTGCCAGCAGCCACCTACTACGGGGAAACACCATATATTTT. The encoded protein is CASSHLLRGNTIYF. V and J are TRBV3-1 (or the pseudogene TRBV3-2) and TRBJ1-3; D is ambiguous. V lost 3 bases and J lost 4, with 10 bases in between. The CDR3 has 14 amino acids. The germline V gene has CDR1 LGHDT and CDR2 YNNKEL (reference sequence).

The V call is TRBV3-1 (or the pseudogene TRBV3-2), the J call TRBJ2-3; D perhaps matches TRBD2 (6 bases). V gave up 4 bases and J gave up 1 base, with 9 bases separating them. This CDR3 spans 14 amino acids. Germline V gene lookup returns CDR1 LGHDT and CDR2 YNNKEL (reference sequence). The CDR3 coding sequence is TGTGCCAGCAGCCCCCCTAGCGGCACAGATACGCAGTATTTT. Its translation: CASSPPSGTDTQYF.

V gene TRBV6-2 or TRBV6-3 combines with J gene TRBJ2-7; the D is unclear. Trimming removed 6 bases at V and 6 bases at J, with 15 bases between. There are 13 residues in the CDR3. Per germline, CDR1 MNHEY and CDR2 SVGEGT. The CDR3 DNA follows: TGTGCCAGCAGCCCACTACTTATGGGCGAGCAGTACTTC. Translating gives CASSPLLMGEQYF.

The J gene is TRBJ2-7, the V gene TRBV12-2; TRBD2 was called by the table and not checked on the DNA. TRBV12-2 is reported as a pseudogene. The CDR3 totals 12 residues. CDR3 amino acids: CASRFRSYEQYF. DNA of the CDR3: TGTGCAAGTCGCTTCCGCTCCTACGAGCAGTACTTC.

The chain combines TRBV28 with TRBJ1-2; TRBD1 is a possible D gene (6 bases). CDR1 MDHEN and CDR2 SYDVKM come from the germline V gene. The CDR3 sequence is 15 residues long. The V end was cut by 7 bases, the J end by 5 bases, with 20 bases between. As DNA, the CDR3 is TGTGCCAGCATGCCTCGGGGAAGGGGGGTGTATGGCTACACCTTC. It yields the protein CASMPRGRGVYGYTF.

The chain carries TRBV27 and TRBJ2-1; a possible D gene is TRBD2 (6 bases). The V end was cut by 5 bases, the J end by 5 bases, with 19 bases between. This CDR3 region has 16 residues. Germline assignment: CDR1 MNHEY and CDR2 SMNVEV (reference sequence). CDR3 nucleotide sequence: TGTGCCAGCAGTCCGAACCCGGGACTGGAGAACAATGAGCAGTTCTTC. Protein: CASSPNPGLENNEQFF.

The CDR3 loop is CASRTRGDSETQYF. The CDR3 nucleotides are TGTGCCAGCAGAACGCGGGGGGATTCAGAGACCCAGTACTTC. The rearrangement uses TRBV6-5 and TRBJ2-5, with TRBD2 matching 8 bases. Germline lookup yields CDR1 MNHEY and CDR2 SVGAGI. The CDR3 extends over 14 amino acids. V was pared by 6 bases and J by 4 bases, with 7 bases of the junction left unmatched.

The CDR3 DNA reads as TGTGCCAGCAGGGGACAGGGGACTTATCAGCCCCAGCATTTT. Translating gives CASRGQGTYQPQHF. J is TRBJ1-5 and V is TRBV25-1, with 10 bases lining up with TRBD1. This CDR3 contains 14 residues. After removal of 6 bases from V and 5 bases from J, the junction contained 4 bases not matched to a gene. Germline V gives CDR1 MGHDK, CDR2 SYGVNS.

V gene TRBV9 combines with J gene TRBJ1-3, with D tentatively TRBD1 (5 bases). The germline gives CDR1 SGDLS, CDR2 YYNGEE. V lost 3 bases and J 2 bases, leaving 12 bases between the germline ends. The CDR3 consists of 15 residues. The CDR3 region has the DNA TGTGCCAGCAGCGGACAGTGGACGACTGGAAACACCATATATTTT. Its translation is CASSGQWTTGNTIYF.

This clone was recorded once. The CDR3, as DNA: TGTGCCAGCAGTCCGTCTTGGGGCTGGGACGAGCAGTACTTC. Translating gives CASSPSWGWDEQYF. The genes are TRBV27 and TRBJ2-7; possibly TRBD1 for D (5 bases). V dropped 5 bases and J dropped 5 bases, with 16 bases sitting between them. The CDR3 covers 14 residues. Germline CDR1 is MNHEY and CDR2 is SMNVEV (reference sequence).

V and J are TRBV9 and TRBJ1-3; D not certain. Germline CDR1 is SGDLS and CDR2 is YYNGEE. V lost 4 bases and J lost 0, with 11 bases in between. The CDR3 consists of 15 residues. The DNA of the CDR3 is TGTGCCAGCAGCAGAGGTCACGACTCTGGAAACACCATATATTTT. Residues: CASSRGHDSGNTIYF.

The chain links TRBV5-1 to TRBJ1-4; unclear D gene. V lost 6 bases to trimming and J lost 2 bases, with 11 bases between them. Germline assignment: CDR1 SGHRS and CDR2 YFSETQ. CDR3 size: 14 residues. This CDR3 reads CASTSTSTNEKLFF. The CDR3 DNA reads as TGCGCCAGCACCTCGACATCCACTAATGAAAAACTGTTTTTT.

The chain carries TRBV6-1 and TRBJ1-5; D gene unclear. The CDR3 is made up of 15 amino acids. The ends were cut back, 1 base at V and 4 bases at J, with 11 bases in the middle. Per germline, CDR1 MNHNS and CDR2 SASEGT. The DNA of the CDR3 is TGTGCCAGCAGTGAAGATTTCGGATCGAATCAGCCCCAGCATTTT. Translating it yields CASSEDFGSNQPQHF.

DNA of the CDR3: TGTGCCAGCAGCCCCGCGAGAAATGAAGCTTTCTTT. Translation gives CASSPARNEAFF. The chain carries TRBV6-2 or TRBV6-3 and TRBJ1-1; D is uncertain. This CDR3 is built from 12 residues. Trimming removed 6 bases from V and 7 bases from J, with 12 bases in between. Germline V gene sequence: CDR1 MNHEY, CDR2 SVGEGT.

The V call is TRBV5-1, the J call TRBJ1-4; D may be TRBD1 (5 bases). The CDR3 is made up of 16 amino acids. The germline gives CDR1 SGHRS, CDR2 YFSETQ. Trimming took off 3 bases at V and 8 bases at J, with 20 bases between the two ends. The CDR3 loop is CASSSGTTWTGEKLFF. The CDR3 nucleotides read TGCGCCAGCAGCTCTGGGACGACCTGGACGGGAGAAAAACTGTTTTTT.

The chain links TRBV18 to TRBJ1-2, with 11 nucleotides matching TRBD1. This CDR3 is built from 14 residues. Per the germline V gene, CDR1 is KGHSH and CDR2 is LQKENI. V trimming: 3 bases; J trimming: 7 bases; junction bases outside the gene matches: 4. CDR3 sequence reads: CASSPKGQGAGYTF. In DNA form, the CDR3 reads TGTGCCAGCTCACCTAAAGGACAGGGGGCTGGCTACACCTTC. Supplemented by reference TRBV18 and TRBJ1-2, the full variable domain reads NAGVMQNPRHLVRRRGQEARLRCSPMKGHSHVYWYRQLPEEGLKFMVYLQKENIIDESGMPKERFSAEFPKEGPSILRIQQVVRGDSAAYFCASSPKGQGAGYTFGSGTRLTVV.

This clone came up once. The rearrangement links TRBV7-9 to TRBJ1-1; D is unresolved. Trimming shortened V by 8 bases and J by 1 base, and 11 bases separated the two germline ends. This CDR3 spans 13 amino acids. CDR1 is SEHNR, CDR2 FQNEAQ, per germline (reference sequence). The CDR3 DNA follows: TGTGCCAGCTCAAGGCAGGCGAACACTGAAGCTTTCTTT. Encoded protein: CASSRQANTEAFF.

This chain links TRBV2 with TRBJ2-3; 9 bases line up with TRBD2. Germline values: CDR1 SNHLY, CDR2 FYNNEI. The CDR3 runs 17 residues. V dropped 0 bases and J dropped 6; count of bases not matched to a gene: 10. CDR3 sequence reads: CASSEAAAGGPGDTQYF. The CDR3 DNA is TGTGCCAGCAGTGAAGCGGCGGCGGGAGGGCCGGGGGATACGCAGTATTTT.

There are a few counts of this clone. This chain joins TRBV3-1 (or the pseudogene TRBV3-2) and TRBJ1-3; no clear D. This CDR3 region has 16 residues. V lost 1 base to trimming and J lost 0 bases, with 10 bases between them. Germline V CDR1 and CDR2: LGHDT, YNNKEL (reference sequence). Here the CDR3 reads CASSQVHHISGNTIYF. In DNA, the CDR3 is TGTGCCAGCAGCCAAGTTCACCACATCTCTGGAAACACCATATATTTT.

The J gene is TRBJ1-2, the V gene TRBV29-1; D is undetermined. With 6 bases removed from V and 6 bases from J, the gap between germline ends came to 17 bases. The CDR3 covers 13 residues. Germline loops: CDR1 SQVTM, CDR2 ANQGSEA. CDR3 nucleotide sequence: TGCAGCGTCGGGTTAGGTCAGTGGGATGGCTACACCTTC. Translation: CSVGLGQWDGYTF.